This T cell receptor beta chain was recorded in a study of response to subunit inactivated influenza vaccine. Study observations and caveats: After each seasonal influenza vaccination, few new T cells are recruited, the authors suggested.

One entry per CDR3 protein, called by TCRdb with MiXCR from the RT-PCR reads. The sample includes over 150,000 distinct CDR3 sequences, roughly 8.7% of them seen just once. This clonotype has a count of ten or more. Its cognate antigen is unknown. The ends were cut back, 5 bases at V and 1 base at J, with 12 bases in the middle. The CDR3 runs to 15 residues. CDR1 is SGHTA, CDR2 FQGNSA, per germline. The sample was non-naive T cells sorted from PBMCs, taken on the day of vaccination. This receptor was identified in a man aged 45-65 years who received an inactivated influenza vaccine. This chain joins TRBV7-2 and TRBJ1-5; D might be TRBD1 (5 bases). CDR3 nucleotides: TGTGCCAGCAGCATCCAGGGAGGGAGCAATCAGCCCCAGCATTTT. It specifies CASSIQGGSNQPQHF.